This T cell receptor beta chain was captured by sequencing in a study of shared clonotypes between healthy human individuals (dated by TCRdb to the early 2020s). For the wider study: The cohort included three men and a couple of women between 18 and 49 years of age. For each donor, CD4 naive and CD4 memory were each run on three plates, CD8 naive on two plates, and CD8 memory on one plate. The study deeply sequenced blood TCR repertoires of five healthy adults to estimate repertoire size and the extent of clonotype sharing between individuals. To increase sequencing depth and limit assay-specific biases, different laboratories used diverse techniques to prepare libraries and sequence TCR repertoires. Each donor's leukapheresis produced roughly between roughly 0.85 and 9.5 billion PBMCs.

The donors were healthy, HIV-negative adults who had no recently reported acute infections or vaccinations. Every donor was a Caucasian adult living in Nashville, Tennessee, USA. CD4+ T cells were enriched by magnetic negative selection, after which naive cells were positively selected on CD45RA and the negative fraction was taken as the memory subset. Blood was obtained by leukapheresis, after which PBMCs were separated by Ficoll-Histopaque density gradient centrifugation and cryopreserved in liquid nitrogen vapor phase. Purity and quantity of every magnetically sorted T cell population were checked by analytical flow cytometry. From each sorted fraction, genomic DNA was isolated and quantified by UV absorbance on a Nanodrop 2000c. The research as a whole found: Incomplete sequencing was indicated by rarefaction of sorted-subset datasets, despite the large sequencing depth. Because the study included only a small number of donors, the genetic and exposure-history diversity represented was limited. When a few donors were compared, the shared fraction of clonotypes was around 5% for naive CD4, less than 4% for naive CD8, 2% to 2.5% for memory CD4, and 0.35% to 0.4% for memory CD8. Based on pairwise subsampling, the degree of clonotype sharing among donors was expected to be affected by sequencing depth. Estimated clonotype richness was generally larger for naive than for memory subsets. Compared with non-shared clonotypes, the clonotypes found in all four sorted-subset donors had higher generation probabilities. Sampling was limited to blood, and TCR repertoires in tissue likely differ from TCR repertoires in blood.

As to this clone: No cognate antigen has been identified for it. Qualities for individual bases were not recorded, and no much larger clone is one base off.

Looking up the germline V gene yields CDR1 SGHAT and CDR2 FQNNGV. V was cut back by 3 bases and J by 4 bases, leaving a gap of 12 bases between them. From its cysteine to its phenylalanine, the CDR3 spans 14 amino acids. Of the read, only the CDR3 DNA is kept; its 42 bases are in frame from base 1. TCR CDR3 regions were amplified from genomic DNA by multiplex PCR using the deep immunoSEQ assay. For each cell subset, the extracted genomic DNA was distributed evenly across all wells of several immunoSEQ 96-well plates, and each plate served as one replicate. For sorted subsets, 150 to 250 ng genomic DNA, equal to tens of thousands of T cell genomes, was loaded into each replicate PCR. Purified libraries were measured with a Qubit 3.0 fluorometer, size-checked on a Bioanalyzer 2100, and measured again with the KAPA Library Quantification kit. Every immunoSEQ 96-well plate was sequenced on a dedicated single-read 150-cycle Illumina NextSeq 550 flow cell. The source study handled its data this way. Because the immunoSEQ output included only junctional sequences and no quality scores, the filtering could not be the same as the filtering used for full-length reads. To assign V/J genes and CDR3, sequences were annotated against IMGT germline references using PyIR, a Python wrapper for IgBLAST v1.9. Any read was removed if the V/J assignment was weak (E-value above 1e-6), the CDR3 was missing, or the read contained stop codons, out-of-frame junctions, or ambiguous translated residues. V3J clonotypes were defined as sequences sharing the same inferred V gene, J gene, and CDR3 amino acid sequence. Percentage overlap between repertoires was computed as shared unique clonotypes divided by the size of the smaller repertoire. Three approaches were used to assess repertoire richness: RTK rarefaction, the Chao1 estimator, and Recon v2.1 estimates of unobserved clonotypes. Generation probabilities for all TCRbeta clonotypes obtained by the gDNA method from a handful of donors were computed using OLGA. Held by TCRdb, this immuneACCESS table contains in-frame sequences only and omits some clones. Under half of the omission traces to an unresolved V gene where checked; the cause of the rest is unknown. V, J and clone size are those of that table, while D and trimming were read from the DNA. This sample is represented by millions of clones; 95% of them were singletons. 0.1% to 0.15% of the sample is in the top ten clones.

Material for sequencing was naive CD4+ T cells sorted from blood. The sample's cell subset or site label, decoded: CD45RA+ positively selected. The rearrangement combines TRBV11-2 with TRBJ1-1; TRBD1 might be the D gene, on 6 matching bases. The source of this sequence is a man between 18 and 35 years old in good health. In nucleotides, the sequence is TGTGCCAGCAGCTTGACCACAGGGCGCACTGAAGCTTTCTTT. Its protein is CASSLTTGRTEAFF.